This T cell receptor (beta chain) is from a study of blood T cells in healthy people across ages. Primers used in a second PCR of roughly 6 to 12 cycles were a sample-barcoded 5' primer and a J-beta primer mix. TCRdb ran MiXCR on the 5' RACE reads and lists one entry per CDR3 protein. The sample includes 730,000 or so distinct CDR3 sequences, around 38% of them seen just once. The V and J ends lost 4 bases and 7 bases respectively, with 14 bases between them. CDR1 and CDR2 (germline): KGHSH, LQKENI. The length of the CDR3 is 13 residues. The V and J genes are TRBV18 and TRBJ2-7, with D tentatively TRBD1 (6 bases). The TCR comes from a man aged 80 or over in good health. Sequences were obtained from blood. The CDR3 DNA reads as TGTGCCAGCTCACAGGACAGCGCTAGGGAGCAGTACTTC. Its protein product is CASSQDSAREQYF.